This paragraph covers one T cell receptor beta chain sequence. Its antigen remains unknown. The data belong to a study of cytomegalovirus exposure and HLA in healthy donors. The primer mix had 60 Vbeta and 13 Jbeta primers. TCRdb keeps only in-frame clones here, not all; method: immunoSEQ multiplex PCR. The sample comprises some 110,000 clones, over 75% of which are singletons, and over 7% rests with the top ten. Study results and caveats: Both high specificity and high sensitivity reportedly marked the classifier's diagnosis of cytomegalovirus status. A link between a missense DCLRE1C variant and TCR beta V- and J-gene trimming emerged from a later analysis. Near-uniform donor sequencing depth was presumed by presence/absence analyses.

Germline V CDR1 and CDR2: MGHDK, SYGVNS. J gave up 2 bases and V 7 bases, and 12 bases lay outside the gene matches. The CDR3 runs to 16 residues. The chain combines TRBV25-1 with TRBJ1-1; 8 bases match TRBD1. The sequence was collected from a middle-aged woman in good health and CMV-seropositive. The sample taken for sequencing was PBMCs. The chain's CDR3 is CASTPAYRGRNTEAFF. The CDR3 nucleotides are TGTGCCAGCACCCCCGCCTACAGGGGGAGAAACACTGAAGCTTTCTTT.